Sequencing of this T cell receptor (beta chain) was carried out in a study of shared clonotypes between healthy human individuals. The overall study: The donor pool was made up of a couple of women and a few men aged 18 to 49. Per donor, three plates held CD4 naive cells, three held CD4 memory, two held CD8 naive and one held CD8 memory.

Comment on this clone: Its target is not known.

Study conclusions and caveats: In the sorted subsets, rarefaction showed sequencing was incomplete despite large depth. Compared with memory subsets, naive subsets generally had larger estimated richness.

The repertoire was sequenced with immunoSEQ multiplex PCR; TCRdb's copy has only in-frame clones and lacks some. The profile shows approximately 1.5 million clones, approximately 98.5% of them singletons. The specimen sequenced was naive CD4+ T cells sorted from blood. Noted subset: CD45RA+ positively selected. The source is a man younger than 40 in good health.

The CDR3 region is CASKAMEETQYF. The CDR3 bases are TGTGCCAGCAAGGCTATGGAAGAGACCCAGTACTTC. The chain is built from TRBV6-6 and TRBJ2-5; D is unclear. There are 12 residues in the CDR3. The germline V and J ends were trimmed by 7 bases and 3 bases, with 9 bases remaining between them. Germline V CDR1 and CDR2: MNHNY, SVGAGI (reference sequence).